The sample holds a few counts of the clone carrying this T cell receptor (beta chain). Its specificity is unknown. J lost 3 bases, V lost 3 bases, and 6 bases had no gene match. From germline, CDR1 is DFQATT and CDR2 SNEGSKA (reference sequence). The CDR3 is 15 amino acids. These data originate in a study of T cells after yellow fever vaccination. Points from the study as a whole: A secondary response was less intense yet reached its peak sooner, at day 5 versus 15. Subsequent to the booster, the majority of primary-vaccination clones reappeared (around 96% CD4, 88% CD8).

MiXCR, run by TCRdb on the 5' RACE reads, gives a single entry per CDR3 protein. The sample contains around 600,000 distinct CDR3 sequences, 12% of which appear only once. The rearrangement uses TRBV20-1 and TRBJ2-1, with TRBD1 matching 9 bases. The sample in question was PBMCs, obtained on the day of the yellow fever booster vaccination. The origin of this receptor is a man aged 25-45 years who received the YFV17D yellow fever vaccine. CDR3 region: CSASPRQGGYNEQFF. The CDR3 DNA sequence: TGCAGTGCTAGCCCTCGACAGGGGGGCTACAATGAGCAGTTCTTC.